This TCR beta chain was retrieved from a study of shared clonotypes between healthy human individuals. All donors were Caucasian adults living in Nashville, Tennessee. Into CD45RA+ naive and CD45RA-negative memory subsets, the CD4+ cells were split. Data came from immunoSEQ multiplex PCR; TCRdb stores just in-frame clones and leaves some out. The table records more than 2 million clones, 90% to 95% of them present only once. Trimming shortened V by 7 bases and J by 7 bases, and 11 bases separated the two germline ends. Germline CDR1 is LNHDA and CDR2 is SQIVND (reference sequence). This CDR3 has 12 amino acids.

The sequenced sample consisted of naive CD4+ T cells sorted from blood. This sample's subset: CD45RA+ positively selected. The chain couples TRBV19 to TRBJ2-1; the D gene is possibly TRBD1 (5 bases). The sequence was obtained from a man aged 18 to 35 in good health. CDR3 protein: CASKNQGNEQFF. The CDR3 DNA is TGTGCCAGTAAAAACCAGGGAAATGAGCAGTTCTTC.